This TCR beta chain was profiled in a study of identical twins. Study-wide results and limits: Clonotypes of the beta chain that were abundant in cord blood carried fewer insertions (memory repertoires showed none).

Of note for this clonotype: Its antigen is unknown.

This CDR3 has 16 residues. The germline gives CDR1 SEHNR, CDR2 FQNEAQ (reference sequence). The junction had 4 bases not matched to a gene; V was cut back by 0 bases and J by 5 bases. Carrying unique molecular identifiers, the cDNA also gained a universal primer site through template switching. TCRdb itself ran the 5' RACE reads through MiXCR, one entry per CDR3 protein. The top ten clones hold roughly 8.9% of a sample with a few hundred thousand distinct CDR3 sequences, 7% to 9.5% of them seen once. Sample: naive T cells sorted from blood. This chain links TRBV7-9 with TRBJ1-5, with 10 bases lining up with TRBD1. The source of this sequence is a woman in her forties or fifties in good health. CDR3 amino acids: CASSLAGTGDDQPQHF. The CDR3 DNA reads as TGTGCCAGCAGCTTAGCAGGGACAGGGGATGATCAGCCCCAGCATTTT. Combining the CDR3 with reference TRBV7-9 and TRBJ1-5 gives the whole variable domain DTGVSQNPRHKITKRGQNVTFRCDPISEHNRLYWYRQTLGQGPEFLTYFQNEAQLEKSRLLSDRFSAERPKGSFSTLEIQRTEQGDSAMYLCASSLAGTGDDQPQHFGDGTRLSIL.